This is a list of T cell receptor beta chains from one sample in a study of tumor-infiltrating lymphocytes in primary liver carcinoma. TCRdb re-called the multiplex PCR reads with MiXCR, one entry per CDR3 protein. The sample carries a few hundred thousand distinct CDR3 sequences, 58% recorded once. Sequenced input: peripheral blood. The receptors stem from a woman aged 25 to 45 with primary liver carcinoma and hepatitis B virus infection. Each CDR3 is given with its conserved first and last residue. The order of the fields is clone size, J gene, V gene, CDR3 protein. The listing skips clone size in some rows; elsewhere it reads once, few, many or a size class.

NA	TRBJ1-1	TRBV11-2	CTSSSTRTWLMNTEAFF
NA	TRBJ2-7	TRBV4-2	CASSQDRSWEQYF
few	TRBJ2-5	TRBV28	CASSSTLRGETQYF
NA	TRBJ2-5	TRBV13	CASGTTQETQYF
many	TRBJ2-4	TRBV12-3/TRBV12-4	CASNWGGRAKNIQYF
few	TRBJ1-5	TRBV10-2	CASSPGQNNQPQHF
NA	TRBJ1-1	TRBV30	CAWKPRGGTEAFF
NA	TRBJ2-7	TRBV11-2	CASSGGSGAYVQYF
NA	TRBJ2-7	TRBV25-1	CASSIFVGGEQYF
NA	TRBJ1-1	TRBV29-1	CSVEQGLNTEAFF
NA	TRBJ2-7	TRBV11-2	CASSRASGTAYDQYF
NA	TRBJ1-2	TRBV4-1	CASSPDRVGSYTF
NA	TRBJ2-1	TRBV12-3/TRBV12-4	CASSLGVAGVTEQFF
NA	TRBJ2-2	TRBV6-1	CATRGCTTSGELFF
NA	TRBJ2-5	TRBV29-1	CSVGKQGATGETQYF
NA	TRBJ2-1	TRBV12-5	CANGFGTGSNEQFF
NA	TRBJ1-6	TRBV2	CASSEAPTGMASSYNSPLHF
NA	TRBJ2-1	TRBV11-2	CATRGGLNSYNKQFF
few	TRBJ2-7	TRBV7-9	CASSWIVGDEQYF
NA	TRBJ1-2	TRBV18	CASSPRTANGCTF
NA	TRBJ2-5	TRBV6-2/TRBV6-3	CASGPISF
many	TRBJ2-3	TRBV4-1	CASSQDRDTQYF
NA	TRBJ2-1	TRBV10-2	CASSTWNEQLF
once	TRBJ2-3	TRBV6-5	CASSPLAVSTDTLYF
NA	TRBJ1-5	TRBV5-6	CASSLTGRGPLGEAQHF
many	TRBJ2-6	TRBV11-1	CASSLAGAGANVLTF
NA	TRBJ2-4	TRBV28	CASSSSGTSYTKNIQYF
NA	TRBJ1-1	TRBV12-3/TRBV12-4	CAGRTRGSTEAFF
NA	TRBJ2-1	TRBV11-2	CARSPRPSGNHNEQFF
once	TRBJ2-5	TRBV11-2	CTSSPGLGIQTQYF
NA	TRBJ2-7	TRBV7-6	CASSFGLGTATYEQYF
NA	TRBJ1-1	TRBV11-2	CASSPGQRAEAFF
NA	TRBJ2-1	TRBV29-1	CSVDWDRVLGNEQFF
many	TRBJ2-3	TRBV11-2	CASSLLAPLSTDTQYF
once	TRBJ2-7	TRBV7-9	CASNLGGNQDEQYF
NA	TRBJ1-3	TRBV21-1	CASSKFGPGGRNTIYF
NA	TRBJ1-1	TRBV29-1	CSVEQRWEMNTEAFF
NA	TRBJ1-1	TRBV12-5	CASAPRGGEAFF
NA	TRBJ2-5	TRBV11-2	CISSLVRETQYF